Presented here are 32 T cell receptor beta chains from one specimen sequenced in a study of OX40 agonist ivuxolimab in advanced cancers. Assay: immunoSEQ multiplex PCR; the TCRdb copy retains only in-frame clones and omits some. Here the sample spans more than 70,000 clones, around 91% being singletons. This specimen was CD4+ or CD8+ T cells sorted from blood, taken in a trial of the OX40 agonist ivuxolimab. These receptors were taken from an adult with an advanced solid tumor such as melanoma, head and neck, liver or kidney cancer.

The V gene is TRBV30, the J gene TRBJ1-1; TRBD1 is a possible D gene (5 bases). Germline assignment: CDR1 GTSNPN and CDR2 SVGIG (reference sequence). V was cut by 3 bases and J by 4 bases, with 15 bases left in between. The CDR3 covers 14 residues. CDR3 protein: CAWSLRGGGTEAFF. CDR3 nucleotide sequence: TGTGCCTGGAGCCTAAGGGGAGGCGGCACTGAAGCTTTCTTT.

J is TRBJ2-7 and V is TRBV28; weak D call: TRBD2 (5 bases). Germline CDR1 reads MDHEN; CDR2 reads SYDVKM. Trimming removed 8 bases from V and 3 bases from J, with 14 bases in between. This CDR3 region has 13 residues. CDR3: CASRGPNFYEQYF. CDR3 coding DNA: TGTGCCAGCCGGGGTCCAAATTTCTACGAGCAGTACTTC.

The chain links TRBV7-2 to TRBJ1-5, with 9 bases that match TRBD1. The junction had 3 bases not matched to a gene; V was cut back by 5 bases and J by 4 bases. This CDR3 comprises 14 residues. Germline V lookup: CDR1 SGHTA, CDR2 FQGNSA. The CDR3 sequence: CASSVDRGNQPQHF. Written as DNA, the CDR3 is TGTGCCAGCAGCGTTGACAGGGGGAATCAGCCCCAGCATTTT.

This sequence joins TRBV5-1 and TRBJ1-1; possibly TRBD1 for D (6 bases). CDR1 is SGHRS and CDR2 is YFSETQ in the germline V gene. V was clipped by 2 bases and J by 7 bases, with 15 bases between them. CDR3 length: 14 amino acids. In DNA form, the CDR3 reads TGCGCCAGCAGCTTTGTAGCAGGGGCGGATGAAGCTTTCTTT. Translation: CASSFVAGADEAFF.

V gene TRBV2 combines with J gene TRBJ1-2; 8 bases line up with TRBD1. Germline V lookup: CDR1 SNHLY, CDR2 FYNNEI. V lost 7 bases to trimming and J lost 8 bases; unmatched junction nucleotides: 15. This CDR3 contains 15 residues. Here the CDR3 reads CASTLRGQAPGGYTF. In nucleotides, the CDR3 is TGTGCCAGCACCCTGAGGGGACAGGCCCCTGGGGGCTACACCTTC.

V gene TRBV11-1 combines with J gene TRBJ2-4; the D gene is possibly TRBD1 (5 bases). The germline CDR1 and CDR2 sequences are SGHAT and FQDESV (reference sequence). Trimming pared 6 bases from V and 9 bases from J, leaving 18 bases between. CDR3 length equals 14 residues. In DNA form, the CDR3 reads TGTGCCAGCAGACAAACCGGGCCCCAGGGCATTCAGTACTTC. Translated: CASRQTGPQGIQYF.

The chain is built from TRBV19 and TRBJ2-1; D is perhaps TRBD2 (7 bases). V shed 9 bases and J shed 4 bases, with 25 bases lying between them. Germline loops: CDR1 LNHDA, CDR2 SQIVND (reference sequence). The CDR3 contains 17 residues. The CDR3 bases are TGTGCCAGCGCCAATGGTCGCCGGGGGGCCTGGTACAATGAGCAGTTCTTC. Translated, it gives CASANGRRGAWYNEQFF.

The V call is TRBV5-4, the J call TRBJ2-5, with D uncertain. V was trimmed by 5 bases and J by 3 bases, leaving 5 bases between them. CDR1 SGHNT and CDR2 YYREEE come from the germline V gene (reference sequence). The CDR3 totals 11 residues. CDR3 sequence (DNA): TGTGCCAGCAGGGCCGAAGAGACCCAGTACTTC. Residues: CASRAEETQYF.

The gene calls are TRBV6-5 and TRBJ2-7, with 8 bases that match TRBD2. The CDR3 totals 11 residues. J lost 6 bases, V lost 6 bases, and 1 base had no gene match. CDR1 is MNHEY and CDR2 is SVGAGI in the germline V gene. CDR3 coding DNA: TGTGCCAGCAGCAGCGGGAGCGAGCAGTACTTC. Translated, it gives CASSSGSEQYF.

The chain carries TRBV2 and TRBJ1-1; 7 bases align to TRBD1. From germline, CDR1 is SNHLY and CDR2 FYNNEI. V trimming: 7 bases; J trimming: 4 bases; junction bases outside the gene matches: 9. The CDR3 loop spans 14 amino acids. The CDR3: CASTGQVEATEAFF. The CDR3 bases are TGTGCCAGCACCGGACAGGTGGAGGCCACTGAAGCTTTCTTT.

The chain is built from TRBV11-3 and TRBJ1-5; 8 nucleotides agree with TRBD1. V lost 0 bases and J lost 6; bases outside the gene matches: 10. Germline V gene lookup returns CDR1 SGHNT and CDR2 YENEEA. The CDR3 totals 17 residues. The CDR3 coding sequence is TGTGCCAGCAGCTTAGAACCCCGGGCAGGGGGCAGTCAGCCCCAGCATTTT. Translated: CASSLEPRAGGSQPQHF.

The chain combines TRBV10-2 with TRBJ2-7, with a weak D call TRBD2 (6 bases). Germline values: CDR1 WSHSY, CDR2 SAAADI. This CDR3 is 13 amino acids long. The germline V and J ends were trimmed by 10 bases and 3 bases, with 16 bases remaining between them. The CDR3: CATSRGGIYEQYF. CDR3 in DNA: TGCGCCACCTCGAGGGGCGGGATCTACGAGCAGTACTTC.

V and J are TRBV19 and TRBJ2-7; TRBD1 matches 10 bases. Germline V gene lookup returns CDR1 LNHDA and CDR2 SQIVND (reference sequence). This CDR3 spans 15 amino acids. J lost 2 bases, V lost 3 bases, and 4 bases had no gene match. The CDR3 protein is CASSMRQGAPYEQYF. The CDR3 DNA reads TGTGCCAGTAGTATGAGACAGGGGGCCCCCTACGAGCAGTACTTC.

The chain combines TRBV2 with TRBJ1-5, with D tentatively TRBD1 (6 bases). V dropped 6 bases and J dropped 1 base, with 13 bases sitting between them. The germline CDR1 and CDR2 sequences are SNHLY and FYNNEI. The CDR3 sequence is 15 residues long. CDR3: CASSGGHRSNQPQHF. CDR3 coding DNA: TGTGCCAGCAGCGGGGGGCATAGGAGCAATCAGCCCCAGCATTTT.

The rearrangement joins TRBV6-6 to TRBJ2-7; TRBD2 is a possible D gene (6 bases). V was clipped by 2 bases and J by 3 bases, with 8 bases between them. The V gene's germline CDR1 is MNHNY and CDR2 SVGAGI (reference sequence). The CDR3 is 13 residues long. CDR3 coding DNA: TGTGCCAGCAGTTACGGGACTGGCTACGAGCAGTACTTC. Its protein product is CASSYGTGYEQYF.

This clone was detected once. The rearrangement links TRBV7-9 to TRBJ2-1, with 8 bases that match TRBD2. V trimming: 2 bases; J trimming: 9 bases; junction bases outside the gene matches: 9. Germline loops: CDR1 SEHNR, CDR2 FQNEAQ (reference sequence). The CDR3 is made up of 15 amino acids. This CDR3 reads CASSLSGRTSSEQFF. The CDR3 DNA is TGTGCCAGCAGCTTAAGTGGTCGGACTAGCAGTGAGCAGTTCTTC.

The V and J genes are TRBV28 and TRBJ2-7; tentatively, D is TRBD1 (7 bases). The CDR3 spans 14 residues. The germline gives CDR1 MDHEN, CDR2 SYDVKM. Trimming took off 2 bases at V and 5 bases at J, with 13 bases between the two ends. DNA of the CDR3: TGTGCCAGCAGTTTAGGAGGGGGCGCCGACGAGCAGTACTTC. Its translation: CASSLGGGADEQYF. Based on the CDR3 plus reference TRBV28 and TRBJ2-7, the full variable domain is DVKVTQSSRYLVKRTGEKVFLECVQDMDHENMFWYRQDPGLGLRLIYFSYDVKMKEKGDIPEGYSVSREKKERFSLILESASTNQTSMYLCASSLGGGADEQYFGPGTRLTVT.

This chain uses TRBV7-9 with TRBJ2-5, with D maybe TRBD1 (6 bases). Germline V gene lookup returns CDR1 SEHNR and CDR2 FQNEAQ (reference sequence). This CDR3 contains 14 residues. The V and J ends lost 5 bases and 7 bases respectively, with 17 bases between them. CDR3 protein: CASSPSTGSGTQYF. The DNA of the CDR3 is TGTGCCAGCAGCCCTTCGACAGGAAGCGGGACCCAGTACTTC.

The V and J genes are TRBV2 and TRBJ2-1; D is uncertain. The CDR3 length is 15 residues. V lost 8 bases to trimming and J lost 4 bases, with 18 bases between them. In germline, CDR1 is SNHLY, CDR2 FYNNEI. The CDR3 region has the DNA TGTGCCAGCGACGGGCCCGGAGCTCCGTACAATGAGCAGTTCTTC. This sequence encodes CASDGPGAPYNEQFF. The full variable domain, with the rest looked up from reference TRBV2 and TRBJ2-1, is EPEVTQTPSHQVTQMGQEVILRCVPISNHLYFYWYRQILGQKVEFLVSFYNNEISEKSEIFDDQFSVERPDGSNFTLKIRSTKLEDSAMYFCASDGPGAPYNEQFFGPGTRLTVL.

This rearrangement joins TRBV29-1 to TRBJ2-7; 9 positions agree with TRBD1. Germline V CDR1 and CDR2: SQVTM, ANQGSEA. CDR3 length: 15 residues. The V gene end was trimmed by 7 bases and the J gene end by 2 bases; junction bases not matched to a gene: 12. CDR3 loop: CSALGGQGVPYEQYF. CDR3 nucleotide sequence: TGCAGCGCCTTGGGGGGACAGGGAGTTCCCTACGAGCAGTACTTC.

In DNA form, the CDR3 reads TGTGCCAGCAGTTTTGGACTAGCGGGGGCCAATGAGCAGTTCTTC. Amino acid sequence: CASSFGLAGANEQFF. The chain has TRBV11-3 and TRBJ2-1; 13 bases align to TRBD2. The CDR3 is 15 residues long. Germline CDR1 SGHNT, CDR2 YENEEA. V shed 6 bases and J 6 bases; nucleotides not matched to a gene: 5.

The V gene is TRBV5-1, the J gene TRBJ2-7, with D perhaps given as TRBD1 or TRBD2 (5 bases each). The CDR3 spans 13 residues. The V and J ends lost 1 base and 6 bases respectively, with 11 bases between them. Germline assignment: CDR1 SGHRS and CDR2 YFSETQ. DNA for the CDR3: TGCGCCAGCAGCTTGTGGGGGAACGGCGAGCAGTACTTC. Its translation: CASSLWGNGEQYF. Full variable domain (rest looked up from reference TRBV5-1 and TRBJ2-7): KAGVTQTPRYLIKTRGQQVTLSCSPISGHRSVSWYQQTPGQGLQFLFEYFSETQRNKGNFPGRFSGRQFSNSRSEMNVSTLELGDSALYLCASSLWGNGEQYFGPGTRLTVT.

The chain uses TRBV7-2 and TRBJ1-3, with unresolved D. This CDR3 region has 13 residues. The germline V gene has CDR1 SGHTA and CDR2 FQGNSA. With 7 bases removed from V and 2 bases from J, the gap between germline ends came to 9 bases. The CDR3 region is CASTPRPGNTIYF. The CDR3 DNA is TGTGCCAGCACCCCACGACCTGGAAACACCATATATTTT.

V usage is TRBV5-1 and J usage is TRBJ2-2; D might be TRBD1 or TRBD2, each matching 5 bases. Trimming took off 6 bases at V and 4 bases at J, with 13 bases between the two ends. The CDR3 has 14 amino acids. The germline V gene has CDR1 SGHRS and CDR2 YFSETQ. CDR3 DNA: TGCGCCAGCAACTATGGGGGAGCCACCGGGGAGCTGTTTTTT. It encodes CASNYGGATGELFF.

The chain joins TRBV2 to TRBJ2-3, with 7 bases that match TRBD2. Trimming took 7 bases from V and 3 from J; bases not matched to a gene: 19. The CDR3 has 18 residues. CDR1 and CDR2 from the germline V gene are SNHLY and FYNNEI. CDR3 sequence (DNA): TGTGCCAGCACTCCGGTCGGGGGGACTTCTCACGCGACAGATACGCAGTATTTT. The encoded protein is CASTPVGGTSHATDTQYF.

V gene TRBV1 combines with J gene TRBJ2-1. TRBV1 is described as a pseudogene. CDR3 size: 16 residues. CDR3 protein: CTSSQEGGPRYNEQFF. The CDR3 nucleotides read TGCACCAGCAGCCAAGAGGGGGGCCCCCGCTACAATGAGCAGTTCTTC.

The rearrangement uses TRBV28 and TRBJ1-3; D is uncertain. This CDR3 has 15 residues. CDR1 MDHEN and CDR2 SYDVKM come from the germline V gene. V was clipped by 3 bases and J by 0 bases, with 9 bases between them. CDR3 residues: CASSFHSNSGNTIYF. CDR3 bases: TGTGCCAGCAGTTTTCACAGCAACTCTGGAAACACCATATATTTT.

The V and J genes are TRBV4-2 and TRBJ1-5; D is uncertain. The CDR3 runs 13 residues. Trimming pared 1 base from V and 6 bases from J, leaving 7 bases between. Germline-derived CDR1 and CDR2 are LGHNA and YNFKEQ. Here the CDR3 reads CASSQVSGQPQHF. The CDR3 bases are TGTGCCAGCAGCCAAGTGAGTGGTCAGCCCCAGCATTTT.

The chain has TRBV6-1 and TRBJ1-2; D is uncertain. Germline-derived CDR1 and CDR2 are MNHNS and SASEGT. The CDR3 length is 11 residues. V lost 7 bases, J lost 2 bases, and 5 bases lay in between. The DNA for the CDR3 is TGTGCCAGCAAGAACAACTATGGCTACACCTTC. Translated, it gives CASKNNYGYTF.

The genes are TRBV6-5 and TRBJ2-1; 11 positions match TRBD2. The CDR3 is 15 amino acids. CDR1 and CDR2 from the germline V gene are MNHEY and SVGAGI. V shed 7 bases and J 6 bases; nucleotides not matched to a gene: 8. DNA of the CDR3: TGTGCCAGCACCCCGGGACTAGCGGAGATCAATGAGCAGTTCTTC. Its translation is CASTPGLAEINEQFF.

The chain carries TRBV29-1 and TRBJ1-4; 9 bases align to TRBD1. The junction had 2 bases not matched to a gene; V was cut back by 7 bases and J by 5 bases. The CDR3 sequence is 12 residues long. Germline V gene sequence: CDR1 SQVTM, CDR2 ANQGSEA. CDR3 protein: CSADRGNEKLFF. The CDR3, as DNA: TGCAGCGCGGACAGGGGAAATGAAAAACTGTTTTTT.

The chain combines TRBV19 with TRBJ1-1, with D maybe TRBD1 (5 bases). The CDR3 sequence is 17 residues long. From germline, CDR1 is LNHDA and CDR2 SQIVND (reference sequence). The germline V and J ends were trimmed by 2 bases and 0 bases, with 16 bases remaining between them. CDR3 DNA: TGTGCCAGTAGTATAATCCCATGGGGGACTTTGAACACTGAAGCTTTCTTT. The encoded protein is CASSIIPWGTLNTEAFF.